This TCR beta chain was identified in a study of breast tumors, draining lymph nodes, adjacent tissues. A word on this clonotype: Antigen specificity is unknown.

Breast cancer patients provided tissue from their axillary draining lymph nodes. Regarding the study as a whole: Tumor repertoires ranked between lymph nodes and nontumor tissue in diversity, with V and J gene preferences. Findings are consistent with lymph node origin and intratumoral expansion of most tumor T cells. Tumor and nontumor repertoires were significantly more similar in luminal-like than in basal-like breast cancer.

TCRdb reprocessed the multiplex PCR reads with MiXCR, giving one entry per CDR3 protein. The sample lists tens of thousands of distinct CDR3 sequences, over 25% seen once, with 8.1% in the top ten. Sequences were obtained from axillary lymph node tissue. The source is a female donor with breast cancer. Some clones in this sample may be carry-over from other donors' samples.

CDR3 in amino acids: CSARVNGRALTGELFF. As DNA, the CDR3 is TGCAGTGCTAGAGTTAACGGGAGGGCCCTCACCGGGGAGCTGTTTTTT. The V gene is TRBV20-1, the J gene TRBJ2-2, with 8 nucleotides matching TRBD2. Germline V gene data show CDR1 as DFQATT and CDR2 as SNEGSKA (reference sequence). The ends lost 1 base at V and 4 bases at J; junction bases unmatched: 8. The CDR3 length is 16 residues.